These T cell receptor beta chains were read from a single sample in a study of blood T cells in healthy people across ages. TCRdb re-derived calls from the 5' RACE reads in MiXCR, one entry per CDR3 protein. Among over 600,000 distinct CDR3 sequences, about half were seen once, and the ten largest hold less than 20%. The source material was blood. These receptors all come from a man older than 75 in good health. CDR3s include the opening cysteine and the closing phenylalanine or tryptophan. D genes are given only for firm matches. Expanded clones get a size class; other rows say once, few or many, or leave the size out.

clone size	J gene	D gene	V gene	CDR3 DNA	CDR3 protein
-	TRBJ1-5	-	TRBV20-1	TGCAGTGCTAGAGGGATTAGCAATCAGCCCCAGCATTTT	CSARGISNQPQHF
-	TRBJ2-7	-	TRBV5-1	TGCGCCAGCAACGCGGCAGGGAGGAACGAGCAGTACTTC	CASNAAGRNEQYF
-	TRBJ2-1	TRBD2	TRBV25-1	TGTGCCAGCAAGAAAACCCCGGGGCTAGCGGGGGACAATGAGCAGTTCTTC	CASKKTPGLAGDNEQFF
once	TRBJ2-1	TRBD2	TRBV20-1	TGCAGTGCTAGAGATATAGCGGGACCCTACAATGAGCAGTTCTTC	CSARDIAGPYNEQFF
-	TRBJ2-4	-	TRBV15	TGTGCCACCAGCAGAGCTACCCTCAAAAACATTCAGTACTTC	CATSRATLKNIQYF
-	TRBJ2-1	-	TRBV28	TGTGCCAGCAGTTACGTCAGGGAACGGCAGTTCTTC	CASSYVRERQFF
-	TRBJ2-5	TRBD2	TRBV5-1	TGCGCCAGCAGCACCGGATGGGGGACTAGCGGTGACAATGAGCAGTACTTC	CASSTGWGTSGDNEQYF
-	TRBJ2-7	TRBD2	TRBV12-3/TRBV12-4	TGTGCCAGCAGTCTGACTAGCCCCCACTACGAGCAGTACTTC	CASSLTSPHYEQYF
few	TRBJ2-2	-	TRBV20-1	TGCAGTGCTAGACCCCCTAGTATCCCCGGGGAGCTGTTTTTT	CSARPPSIPGELFF
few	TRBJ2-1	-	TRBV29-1	TGCAGCGTTGATTTGCAGGGCAATGAGCAGTTCTTC	CSVDLQGNEQFF
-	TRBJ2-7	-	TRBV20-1	TGCAGTGCCACTCACAGGGACGAGCAGTACTTC	CSATHRDEQYF
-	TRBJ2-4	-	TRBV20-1	TGCAGTGCTGCTACAGACCCGGGAGAGACCCGGTACTTC	CSAATDPGETRYF